A selection of T cell receptor beta chains follows, all from one sample in a study of shared clonotypes between healthy human individuals. Measured with immunoSEQ multiplex PCR; TCRdb has only the in-frame clones, and not every one. The sample consists of approximately 2,000,000 clones, 93% of them appearing once. Sequenced: naive CD8+ T cells from PBMCs. These receptors were taken from a man between 18 and 35 years old in good health. Some clones in this sample may be carry-over from other donors' samples. CDR3s include the opening cysteine and the closing phenylalanine or tryptophan. The D gene is left open where the match is weak. Not every row has a clone size; where given, it reads once, few, many or a size class.

>TRBD1|TRBJ2-7|TRBV9|-
TGTGCCAGCAGCGTAGGAGTAGGGACAGGGTCCACCTACGAGCAGTACTTC
CASSVGVGTGSTYEQYF
>-|TRBJ2-4|TRBV9|-
TGTGCCAGCAGGGATTCGAGGGAGAGGATTCAGTACTTC
CASRDSRERIQYF
>-|TRBJ2-7|TRBV7-9|-
TGTGCCAGCAGCTTGTTTCCCGGGGAGCAGTACTTC
CASSLFPGEQYF
>-|TRBJ1-2|TRBV19|-
TGTGCCAGTAGTATTCAAGTAAACTATGGCTACACCTTC
CASSIQVNYGYTF
>-|TRBJ2-1|TRBV4-1|-
TGCGCCAGCAGCCCTTCCTATAGCTCCTACAATGAGCAGTTCTTC
CASSPSYSSYNEQFF
>-|TRBJ1-2|TRBV28|-
TGTGCCAGCAGTTATAATCGGGGGGTATACACCTTC
CASSYNRGVYTF
>-|TRBJ2-1|TRBV5-6|-
TGTGCCAGCAGCCCAGGGGTAGCCACCCCCTATGGGCAGTTCTTC
CASSPGVATPYGQFF
>TRBD2|TRBJ2-1|TRBV7-9|-
TGTGCCAGCAGCGGTCAGCTAGCGGGATTAGGGATGGATGAGCAGTTCTTC
CASSGQLAGLGMDEQFF
>-|TRBJ2-1|TRBV27|-
TGTGCCAGCAGTTTAAGGAGCAGCTCCTACAATGAGCAGTTCTTC
CASSLRSSSYNEQFF
>TRBD1|TRBJ1-5|TRBV28|-
TGTGCCAGCAGATTCCCTCCACAGGGGGGCAATCAGCCCCAGCATTTT
CASRFPPQGGNQPQHF
>TRBD1|TRBJ2-7|TRBV7-9|once
TGTGCCAGCAGCCAGACAGGGAGTAGTTACGAGCAGTACTTC
CASSQTGSSYEQYF